Listed below are T cell receptor beta chains from one sample, sequenced in a study of blood T cell repertoires in COVID-19. Produced via immunoSEQ multiplex PCR; TCRdb's table is partial and in-frame only. The data hold a few hundred thousand clones, with roughly 91% observed a single time. Input material: peripheral blood. All receptors come from a man aged 30-40 years with acute or convalescent COVID-19. Each CDR3 is given with its conserved first and last residue. D genes are given only for firm matches. Rows may omit the clone size; those that give it use once, few, many or a size class.

>13|TRBV5-1|TRBJ1-2|-|once
CASSFFTESGYTF
TGCGCCAGCAGCTTCTTCACAGAGAGTGGCTACACCTTC
>16|TRBV7-8|TRBJ2-7|TRBD1|-
CASTAASGTGFYEQYF
TGTGCCAGCACCGCCGCCTCCGGGACAGGGTTCTACGAGCAGTACTTC
>13|TRBV6-5|TRBJ1-2|-|-
CASSYGSPYGYTF
TGTGCCAGCAGTTACGGCTCGCCCTATGGCTACACCTTC
>14|TRBV6-2/TRBV6-3|TRBJ2-5|-|-
CASSYAGRLETQYF
TGTGCCAGCAGTTACGCGGGGAGGTTAGAGACCCAGTACTTC
>14|TRBV21-1|TRBJ2-7|-|-
CASSKISGMREQYF
TGTGCCAGCAGCAAAATTTCCGGGATGCGCGAGCAGTACTTC
>14|TRBV7-9|TRBJ1-6|TRBD1|once
CASATAGGNSPLHF
TGTGCCAGCGCAACCGCAGGGGGGAATTCACCCCTCCACTTT
>18|TRBV12-5|TRBJ2-5|-|-
CASGFPTPRQVYQETQYF
TGTGCTAGTGGTTTCCCCACACCCCGACAGGTCTACCAAGAGACCCAGTACTTC
>13|TRBV29-1|TRBJ1-1|TRBD1|-
CSVGQGFVTEAFF
TGCAGCGTTGGACAGGGGTTCGTCACTGAAGCTTTCTTT
>17|TRBV11-2|TRBJ2-6|-|-
CASTFLVSASGANVLTF
TGTGCCAGCACCTTCCTTGTGAGTGCCTCTGGGGCCAACGTCCTGACTTTC
>12|TRBV28|TRBJ1-2|TRBD1|-
CASSLLQGVYTF
TGTGCCAGCAGTTTACTTCAGGGGGTCTACACCTTC
>15|TRBV3-1/TRBV3-2|TRBJ2-1|-|-
CASSPRQNLYNEQFF
TGTGCCAGCAGCCCAAGACAGAACCTATACAATGAGCAGTTCTTC
>12|TRBV9|TRBJ1-1|-|once
CASSVQDREAFF
TGTGCCAGCAGCGTACAGGACAGAGAAGCTTTCTTT
>16|TRBV29-1|TRBJ1-3|TRBD1|-
CSVEGTGGRGGNTIYF
TGCAGCGTTGAGGGGACAGGGGGACGGGGAGGAAACACCATATATTTT
>14|TRBV28|TRBJ2-4|TRBD1|-
CAGQGLRSKNIQYF
TGTGCCGGACAGGGGTTGCGGAGTAAAAACATTCAGTACTTC
>16|TRBV4-2|TRBJ2-7|TRBD1|-
CASSQFTGTGVHEQYF
TGTGCCAGCAGCCAATTTACCGGGACAGGGGTCCACGAGCAGTACTTC
>13|TRBV24-1|TRBJ1-2|-|-
CATSQTANYGYTF
TGTGCCACCAGTCAAACGGCTAACTATGGCTACACCTTC
>14|TRBV19|TRBJ1-2|TRBD1|-
CASTIGQGDYGYTF
TGTGCCAGTACCATAGGACAGGGCGACTATGGCTACACCTTC
>14|TRBV5-6|TRBJ1-5|-|-
CASSLASIRGPQHF
TGTGCCAGCAGCTTGGCCAGTATCCGGGGGCCCCAGCATTTT
>14|TRBV18|TRBJ1-4|-|-
CASSLQGRNEKLFF
TGTGCCAGCTCACTACAGGGCAGGAATGAAAAACTGTTTTTT
>15|TRBV7-9|TRBJ1-2|TRBD1|-
CASSQQAGGNYGYTF
TGTGCCAGCAGCCAGCAGGCAGGGGGGAACTATGGCTACACCTTC
>16|TRBV6-5|TRBJ2-1|-|-
CASSYGKTGIYNEQFF
TGTGCCAGCAGTTACGGGAAAACAGGTATCTACAATGAGCAGTTCTTC
>16|TRBV19|TRBJ1-5|-|-
CASSRRGGVGLQPQHF
TGTGCCAGTAGTAGGCGGGGAGGGGTAGGTCTTCAGCCCCAGCATTTT
>16|TRBV5-6|TRBJ1-6|-|few
CASRSLRSSYNSPLHF
TGTGCCAGCAGATCGCTGAGGAGCTCCTATAATTCACCCCTCCACTTT
>18|TRBV19|TRBJ2-1|TRBD2|once
CASSFLGLAVTPYNEQFF
TGTGCCAGTAGTTTCCTGGGACTAGCGGTTACTCCCTACAATGAGCAGTTCTTC
>16|TRBV7-3|TRBJ2-7|-|-
CASSLTGGAGSYEQYF
TGTGCCAGCAGCTTAACGGGGGGTGCCGGCTCCTACGAGCAGTACTTC
>15|TRBV18|TRBJ2-7|TRBD2|-
CASSPSTSGEGVRYF
TGTGCCAGCTCACCATCGACTAGCGGGGAGGGAGTCCGGTACTTC